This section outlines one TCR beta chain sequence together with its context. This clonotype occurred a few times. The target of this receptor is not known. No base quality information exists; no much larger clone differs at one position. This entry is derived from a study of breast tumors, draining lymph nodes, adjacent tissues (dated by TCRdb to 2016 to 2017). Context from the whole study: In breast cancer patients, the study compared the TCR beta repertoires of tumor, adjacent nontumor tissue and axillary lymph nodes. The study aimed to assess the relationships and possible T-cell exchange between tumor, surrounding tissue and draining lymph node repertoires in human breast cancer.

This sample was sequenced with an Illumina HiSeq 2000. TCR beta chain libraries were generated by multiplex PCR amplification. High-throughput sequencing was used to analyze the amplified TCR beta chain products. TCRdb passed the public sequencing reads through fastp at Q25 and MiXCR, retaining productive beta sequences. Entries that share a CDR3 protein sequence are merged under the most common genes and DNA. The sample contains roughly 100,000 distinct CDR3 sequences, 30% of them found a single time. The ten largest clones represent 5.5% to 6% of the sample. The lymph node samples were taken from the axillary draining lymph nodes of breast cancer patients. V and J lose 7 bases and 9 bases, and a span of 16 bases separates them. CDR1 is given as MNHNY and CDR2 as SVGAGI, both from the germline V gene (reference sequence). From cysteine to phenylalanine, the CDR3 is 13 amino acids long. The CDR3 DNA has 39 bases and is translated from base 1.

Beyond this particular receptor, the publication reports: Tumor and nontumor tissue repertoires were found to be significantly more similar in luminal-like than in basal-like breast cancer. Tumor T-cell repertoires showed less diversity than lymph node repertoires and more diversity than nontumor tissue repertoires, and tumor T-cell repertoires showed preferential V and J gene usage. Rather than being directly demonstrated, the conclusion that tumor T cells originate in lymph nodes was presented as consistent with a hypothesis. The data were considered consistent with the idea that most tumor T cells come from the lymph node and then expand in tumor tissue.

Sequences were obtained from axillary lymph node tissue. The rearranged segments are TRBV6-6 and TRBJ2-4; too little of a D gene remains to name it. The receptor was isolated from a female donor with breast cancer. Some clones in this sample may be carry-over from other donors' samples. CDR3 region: CASTRHLPSIQYF. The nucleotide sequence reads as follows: TGTGCCAGCACCAGACATCTGCCAAGCATTCAGTACTTC.